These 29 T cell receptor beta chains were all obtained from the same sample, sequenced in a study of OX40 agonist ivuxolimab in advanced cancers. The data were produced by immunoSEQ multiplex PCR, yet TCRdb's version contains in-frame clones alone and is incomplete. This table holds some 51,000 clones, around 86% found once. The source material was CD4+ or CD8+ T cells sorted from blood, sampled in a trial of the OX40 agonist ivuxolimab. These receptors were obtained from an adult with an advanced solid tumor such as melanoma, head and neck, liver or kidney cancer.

Here the CDR3 reads CASTPLGRQDTQYF. CDR3 in DNA: TGTGCCAGCACCCCTTTGGGACGGCAAGATACGCAGTATTTT. The V call is TRBV7-9, the J call TRBJ2-3, with D perhaps matching TRBD1 or TRBD2 (5 bases each). Germline lookup yields CDR1 SEHNR and CDR2 FQNEAQ (reference sequence). The CDR3 consists of 14 residues. Trimming cost V 7 bases and J 5 bases, with 16 bases left between them.

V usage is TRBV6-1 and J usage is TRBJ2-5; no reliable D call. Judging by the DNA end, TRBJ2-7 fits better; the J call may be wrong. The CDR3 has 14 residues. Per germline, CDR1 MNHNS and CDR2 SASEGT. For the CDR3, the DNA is TGTGCCAGCAGACCCGGCGGTCGGGCTTACGAGCAGTACTTC. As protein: CASRPGGRAYEQYF.

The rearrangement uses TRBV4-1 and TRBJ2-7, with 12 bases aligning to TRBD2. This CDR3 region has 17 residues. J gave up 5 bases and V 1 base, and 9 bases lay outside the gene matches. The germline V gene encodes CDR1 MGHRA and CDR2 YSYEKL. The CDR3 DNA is TGCGCCAGCAGCCAAGGGGAGAGGACTAGCGGGAACAACGAGCAGTACTTC. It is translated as CASSQGERTSGNNEQYF.

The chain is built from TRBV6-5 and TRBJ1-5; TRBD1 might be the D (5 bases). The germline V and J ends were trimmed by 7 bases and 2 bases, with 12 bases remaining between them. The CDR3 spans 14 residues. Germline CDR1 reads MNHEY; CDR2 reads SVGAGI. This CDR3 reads CASTKGWGNQPQHF. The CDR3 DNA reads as TGTGCCAGCACCAAGGGGTGGGGCAATCAGCCCCAGCATTTT.

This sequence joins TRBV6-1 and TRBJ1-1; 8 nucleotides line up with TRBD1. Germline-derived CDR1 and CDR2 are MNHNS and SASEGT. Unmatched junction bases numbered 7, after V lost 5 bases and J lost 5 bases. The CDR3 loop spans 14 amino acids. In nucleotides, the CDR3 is TGTGCCAGCAGTCCGCAGGGGGCTAGGACTGAAGCTTTCTTT. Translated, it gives CASSPQGARTEAFF.

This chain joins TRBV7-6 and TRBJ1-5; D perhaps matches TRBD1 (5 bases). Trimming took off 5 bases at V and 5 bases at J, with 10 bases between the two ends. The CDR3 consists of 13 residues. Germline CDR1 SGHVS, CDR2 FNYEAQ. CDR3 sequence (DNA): TGTGCCAGCAGCACCAGGGTAGATCAGCCCCAGCATTTT. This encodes CASSTRVDQPQHF.

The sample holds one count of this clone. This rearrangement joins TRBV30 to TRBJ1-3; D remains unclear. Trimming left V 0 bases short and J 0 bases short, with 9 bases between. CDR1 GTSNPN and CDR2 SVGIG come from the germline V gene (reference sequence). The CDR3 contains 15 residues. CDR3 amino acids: CAWSVPGISGNTIYF. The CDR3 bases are TGTGCCTGGAGTGTACCGGGGATCTCTGGAAACACCATATATTTT.

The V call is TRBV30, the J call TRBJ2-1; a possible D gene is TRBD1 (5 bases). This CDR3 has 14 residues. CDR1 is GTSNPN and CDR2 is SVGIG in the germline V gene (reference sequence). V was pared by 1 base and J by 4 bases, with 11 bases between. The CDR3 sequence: CAWSGQGFYNEQFF. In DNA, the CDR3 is TGTGCCTGGAGTGGGCAGGGCTTTTACAATGAGCAGTTCTTC.

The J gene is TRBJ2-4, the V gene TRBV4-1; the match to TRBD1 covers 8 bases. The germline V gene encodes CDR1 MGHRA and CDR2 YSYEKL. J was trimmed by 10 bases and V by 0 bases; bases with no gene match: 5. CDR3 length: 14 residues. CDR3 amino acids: CASSQEGTGRIQYF. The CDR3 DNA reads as TGCGCCAGCAGCCAAGAAGGGACAGGAAGAATTCAGTACTTC.

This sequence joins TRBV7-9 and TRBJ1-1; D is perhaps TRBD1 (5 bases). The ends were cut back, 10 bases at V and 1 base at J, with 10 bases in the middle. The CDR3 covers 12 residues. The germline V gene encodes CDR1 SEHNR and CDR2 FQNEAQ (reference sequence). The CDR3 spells CANGHQNTEAFF. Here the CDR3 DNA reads TGTGCCAACGGACATCAGAACACTGAAGCTTTCTTT.

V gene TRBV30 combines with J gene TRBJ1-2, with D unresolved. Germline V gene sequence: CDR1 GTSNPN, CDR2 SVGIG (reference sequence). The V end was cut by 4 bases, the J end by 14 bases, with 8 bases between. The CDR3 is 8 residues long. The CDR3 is CAWMGGTF. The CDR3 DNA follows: TGTGCCTGGATGGGCGGGACCTTC.

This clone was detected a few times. The CDR3 nucleotides read TGTGCCAGCAGTGAACTAGCGGGAGACACCGGGGAGCTGTTTTTT. Residues: CASSELAGDTGELFF. The chain employs TRBV6-1 and TRBJ2-2, with TRBD2 matching 10 bases. V was pared by 2 bases and J by 3 bases, with 0 bases of the junction left unmatched. This CDR3 is built from 15 residues. In germline, CDR1 is MNHNS, CDR2 SASEGT.

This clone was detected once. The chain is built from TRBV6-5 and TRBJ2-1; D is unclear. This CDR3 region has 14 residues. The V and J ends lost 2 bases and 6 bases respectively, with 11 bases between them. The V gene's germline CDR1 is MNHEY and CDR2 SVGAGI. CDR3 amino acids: CASSYDTTFNEQFF. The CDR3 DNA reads TGTGCCAGCAGTTACGATACTACTTTCAATGAGCAGTTCTTC.

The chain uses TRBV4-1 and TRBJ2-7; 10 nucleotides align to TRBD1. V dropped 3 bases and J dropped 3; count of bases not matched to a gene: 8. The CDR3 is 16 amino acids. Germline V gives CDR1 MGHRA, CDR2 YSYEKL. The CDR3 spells CASSQAGTGVIYEQYF. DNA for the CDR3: TGCGCCAGCAGCCAGGCCGGGACAGGGGTAATCTACGAGCAGTACTTC.

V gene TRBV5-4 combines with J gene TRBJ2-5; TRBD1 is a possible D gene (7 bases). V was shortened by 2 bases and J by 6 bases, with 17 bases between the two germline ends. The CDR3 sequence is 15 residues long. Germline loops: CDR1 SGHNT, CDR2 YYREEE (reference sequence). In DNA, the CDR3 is TGTGCCAGCAGCTTACGAGGAGGGGGCGGGCAGACCCAGTACTTC. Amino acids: CASSLRGGGGQTQYF.

CDR3 DNA: TGTGCCAGCGTCTGGCCCGGGGGGGGAATATACACTGAAGCTTTCTTT. Translation gives CASVWPGGGIYTEAFF. The rearrangement joins TRBV28 to TRBJ1-1; possible D gene TRBD1, 5 bases. This CDR3 is built from 16 residues. The V end lost 8 bases, the J end lost 3 bases, and 22 bases lay between the germline ends. CDR1 and CDR2 (germline): MDHEN, SYDVKM.

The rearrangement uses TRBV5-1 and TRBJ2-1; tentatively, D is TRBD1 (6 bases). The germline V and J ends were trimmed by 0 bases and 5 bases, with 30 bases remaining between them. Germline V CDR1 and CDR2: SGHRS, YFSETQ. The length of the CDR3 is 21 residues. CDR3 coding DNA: TGCGCCAGCAGCTTGGAGGGGTTCGGCGACAGGCCCCCCTGGCAGAACAATGAGCAGTTCTTC. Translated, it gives CASSLEGFGDRPPWQNNEQFF.

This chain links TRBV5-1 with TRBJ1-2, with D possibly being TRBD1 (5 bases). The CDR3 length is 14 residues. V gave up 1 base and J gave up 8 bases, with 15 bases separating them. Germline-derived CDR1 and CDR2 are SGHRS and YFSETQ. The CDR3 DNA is TGCGCCAGCAGCTTGAGAAGGGGTAAAGAGGGCTACACCTTC. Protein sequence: CASSLRRGKEGYTF. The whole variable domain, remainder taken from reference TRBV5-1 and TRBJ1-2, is KAGVTQTPRYLIKTRGQQVTLSCSPISGHRSVSWYQQTPGQGLQFLFEYFSETQRNKGNFPGRFSGRQFSNSRSEMNVSTLELGDSALYLCASSLRRGKEGYTFGSGTRLTVV.

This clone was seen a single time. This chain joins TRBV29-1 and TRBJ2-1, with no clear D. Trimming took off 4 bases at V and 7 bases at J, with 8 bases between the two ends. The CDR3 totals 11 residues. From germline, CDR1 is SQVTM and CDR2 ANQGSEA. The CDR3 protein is CSVGAFNEQFF. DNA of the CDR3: TGCAGCGTTGGGGCCTTTAATGAGCAGTTCTTC.

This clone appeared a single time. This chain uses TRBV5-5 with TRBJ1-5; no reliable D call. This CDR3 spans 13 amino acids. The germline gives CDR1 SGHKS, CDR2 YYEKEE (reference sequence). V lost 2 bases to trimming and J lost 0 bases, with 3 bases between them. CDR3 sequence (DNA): TGTGCCAGCAGCTTCAATAGCAATCAGCCCCAGCATTTT. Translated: CASSFNSNQPQHF.

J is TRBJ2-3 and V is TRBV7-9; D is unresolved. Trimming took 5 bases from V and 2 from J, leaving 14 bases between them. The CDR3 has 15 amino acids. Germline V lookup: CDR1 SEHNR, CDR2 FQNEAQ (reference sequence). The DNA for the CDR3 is TGTGCCAGCAGCCTCTCGGGCAGCCACACAGATACGCAGTATTTT. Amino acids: CASSLSGSHTDTQYF. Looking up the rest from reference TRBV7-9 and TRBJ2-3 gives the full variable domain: DTGVSQNPRHKITKRGQNVTFRCDPISEHNRLYWYRQTLGQGPEFLTYFQNEAQLEKSRLLSDRFSAERPKGSFSTLEIQRTEQGDSAMYLCASSLSGSHTDTQYFGPGTRLTVL.

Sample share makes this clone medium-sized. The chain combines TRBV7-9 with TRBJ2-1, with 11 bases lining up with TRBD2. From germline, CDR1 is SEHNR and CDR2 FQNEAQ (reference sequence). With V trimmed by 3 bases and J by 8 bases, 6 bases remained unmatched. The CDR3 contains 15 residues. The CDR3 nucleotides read TGTGCCAGCAGCTTTCCGACTAGCGGGACCGATGAGCAGTTCTTC. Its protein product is CASSFPTSGTDEQFF.

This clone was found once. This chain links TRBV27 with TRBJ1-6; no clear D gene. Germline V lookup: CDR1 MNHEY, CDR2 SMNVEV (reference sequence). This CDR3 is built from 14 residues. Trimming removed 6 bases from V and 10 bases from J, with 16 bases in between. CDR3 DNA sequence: TGTGCCAGCAGCCCCCCAGGAGTCCGATCACCCCTCCACTTT. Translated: CASSPPGVRSPLHF.

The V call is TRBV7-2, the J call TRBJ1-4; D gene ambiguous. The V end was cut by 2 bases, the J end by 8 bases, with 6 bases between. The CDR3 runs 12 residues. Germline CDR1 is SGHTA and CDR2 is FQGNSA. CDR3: CASSLIREKLFF. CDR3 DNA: TGTGCCAGCAGCTTAATCAGAGAAAAACTGTTTTTT.

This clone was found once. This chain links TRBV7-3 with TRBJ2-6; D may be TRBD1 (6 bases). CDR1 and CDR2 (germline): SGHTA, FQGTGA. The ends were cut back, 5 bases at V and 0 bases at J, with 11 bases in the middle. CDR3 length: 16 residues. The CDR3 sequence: CASSPDRVSGANVLTF. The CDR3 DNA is TGTGCCAGCAGCCCGGACAGAGTCTCTGGGGCCAACGTCCTGACTTTC.

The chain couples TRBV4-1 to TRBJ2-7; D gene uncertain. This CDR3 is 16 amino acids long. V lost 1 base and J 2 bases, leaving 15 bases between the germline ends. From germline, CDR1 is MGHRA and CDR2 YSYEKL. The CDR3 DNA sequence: TGCGCCAGCAGCCAAGTTCGTAGGCTACCCACCTACGAGCAGTACTTC. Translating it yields CASSQVRRLPTYEQYF.

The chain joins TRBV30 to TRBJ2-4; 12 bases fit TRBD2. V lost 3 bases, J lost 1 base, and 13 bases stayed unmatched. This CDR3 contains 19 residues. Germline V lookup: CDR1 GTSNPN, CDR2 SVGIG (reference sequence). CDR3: CAWRTGASGRASAKNIQYF. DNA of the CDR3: TGTGCCTGGAGAACGGGGGCTAGCGGGAGGGCCAGCGCCAAAAACATTCAGTACTTC.

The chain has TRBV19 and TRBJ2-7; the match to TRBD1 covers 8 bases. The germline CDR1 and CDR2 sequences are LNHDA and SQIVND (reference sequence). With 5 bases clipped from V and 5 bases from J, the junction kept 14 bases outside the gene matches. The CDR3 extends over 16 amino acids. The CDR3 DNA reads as TGTGCCAGTAGTCCCCACCGGGACAGGATTCGGAACGAGCAGTACTTC. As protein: CASSPHRDRIRNEQYF.

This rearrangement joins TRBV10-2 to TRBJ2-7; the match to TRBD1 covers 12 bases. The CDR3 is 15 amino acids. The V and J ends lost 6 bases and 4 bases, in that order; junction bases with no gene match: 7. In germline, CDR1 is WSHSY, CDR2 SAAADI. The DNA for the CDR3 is TGCGCCAGCAGGTCCGGGACAGGGGGCAGGTACGAGCAGTACTTC. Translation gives CASRSGTGGRYEQYF.